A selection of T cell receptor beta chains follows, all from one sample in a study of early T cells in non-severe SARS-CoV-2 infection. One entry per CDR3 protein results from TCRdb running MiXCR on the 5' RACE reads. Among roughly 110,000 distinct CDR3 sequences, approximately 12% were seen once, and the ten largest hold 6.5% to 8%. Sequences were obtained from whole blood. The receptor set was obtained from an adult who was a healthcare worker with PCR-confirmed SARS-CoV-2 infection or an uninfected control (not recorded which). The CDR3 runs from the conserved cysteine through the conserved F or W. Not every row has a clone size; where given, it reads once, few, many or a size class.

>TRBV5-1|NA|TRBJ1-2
CASSLNGERDTYGYTF
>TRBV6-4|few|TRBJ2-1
CASRASSGVGYNEQFF
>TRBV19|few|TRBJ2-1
CASSRHSYNEQFF
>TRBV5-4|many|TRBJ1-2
CASSFFIGGEGYTF
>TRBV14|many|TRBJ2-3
CASSLASGTGHPNTDTQYF
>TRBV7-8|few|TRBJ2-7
CASSLALGTDYEQYF
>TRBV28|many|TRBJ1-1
CASSPPLRGTMNTEAFF
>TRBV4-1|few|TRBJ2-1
CASSQVEASEQFF
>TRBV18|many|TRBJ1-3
CASSPPVSGNTIYF
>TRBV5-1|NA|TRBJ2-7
CASSLTPLAGGPGEQYF
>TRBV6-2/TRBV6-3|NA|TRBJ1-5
CATRGVPGTRQPQHF
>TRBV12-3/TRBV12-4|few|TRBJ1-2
CASSQGPGSGGGYTF
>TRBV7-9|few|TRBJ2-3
CASSFRGGEPDTQYF
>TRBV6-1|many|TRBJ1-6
CASSEVPPGALFSPLHF
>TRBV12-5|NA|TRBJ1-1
CASAEGPTEAFF
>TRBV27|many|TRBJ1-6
CASRSGQSSPLHF